This is a list of T cell receptor beta chains from one sample in a study of Siglec-9 on CD8 T cells in melanoma. The table came from immunoSEQ multiplex PCR; TCRdb's copy has only in-frame clones and leaves some out. This sample carries 25,000 to 35,000 clones, more than 80% of them seen once, and the ten largest clones take approximately 6.4%. The sample consisted of Siglec-9- CD8+ T cells sorted from blood. The receptors here all came from a human donor in good health. The CDR3 runs from the conserved cysteine through the conserved F or W. D genes are given only for firm matches. Only some rows state a clone size, as once, few, many or a class for expanded clones.

j_call cdr3_length v_call d_call clone_size cdr3_nt cdr3_aa
TRBJ1-1 13 TRBV5-6 . . TGTGCCAGCAGGTCGGGACTCCTCACTGAAGCTTTCTTT CASRSGLLTEAFF
TRBJ2-7 14 TRBV13 TRBD1 once TGTGCCAGCAGCCCAGACAGGGGGTACTACGAGCAGTACTTC CASSPDRGYYEQYF
TRBJ2-7 14 TRBV27 . . TGTGCCAGCAGTATTAGGGGGTTGGTCTACGAGCAGTACTTC CASSIRGLVYEQYF
TRBJ1-2 19 TRBV2 . . TGTGCCATCATGGGGCGGATCCGGGTCAACATTAACGCTAACTATGGCTACACCTTC CAIMGRIRVNINANYGYTF
TRBJ2-5 15 TRBV7-9 . . TGTGCCAGCAGCTCCCGTCGGGCGTGGGGAGAGACCCAGTACTTC CASSSRRAWGETQYF
TRBJ2-5 18 TRBV10-2 TRBD2 . TGCGCCAGCAGTGAGTTGGGGACTAGCGGGGGCCTCCAAGAGACCCAGTACTTC CASSELGTSGGLQETQYF
TRBJ2-7 14 TRBV7-3 . . TGTGCCAGCAGCTTAGAAGGGGGACCCTACGAGCAGTACTTC CASSLEGGPYEQYF
TRBJ1-2 13 TRBV5-6 . few TGTGCCAGCTCCCCCCGGGCCTACGTTGGCTACACCTTC CASSPRAYVGYTF
TRBJ1-1 12 TRBV30 . once TGTGCCTGGACGTCTAACGAGGGTGAAGCTTTCTTT CAWTSNEGEAFF
TRBJ1-1 12 TRBV7-6 . . TGTGCCAGCAGCTCCCTTGACACTGAAGCTTTCTTT CASSSLDTEAFF
TRBJ2-7 14 TRBV5-5 TRBD2 . TGTGCCAGCAGCTTGGCCCCACTAGCGGACGAGCAGTACTTC CASSLAPLADEQYF
TRBJ2-1 14 TRBV6-5 . . TGTGCCAGCAGTTACCAAGGTCGCTACAATGAGCAGTTCTTC CASSYQGRYNEQFF
TRBJ1-2 14 TRBV9 TRBD1 . TGTGCCAGCAGCGTAGAGACAGGGACCTATGGCTACACCTTC CASSVETGTYGYTF
TRBJ2-2 15 TRBV27 TRBD2 . TGTGCCAGCAGTTTGGCGGGGGAGAACACCGGGGAGCTGTTTTTT CASSLAGENTGELFF
TRBJ2-7 14 TRBV11-2 TRBD2 . TGTGCCAGCACCCTAGGACTAGGGAGGAACGAGCAGTACTTC CASTLGLGRNEQYF
TRBJ2-5 16 TRBV19 TRBD2 . TGTGCCAGTAGTATAGACGGACTAGCTGTCCAAGAGACCCAGTACTTC CASSIDGLAVQETQYF